Sequencing of this T cell receptor (beta chain) was carried out in a study of shared clonotypes between healthy human individuals. Overall study results and limits: Rarefaction curves obtained for sorted subsets showed sequencing incomplete despite large depth. Generation probabilities were higher for clonotypes shared across all four sorted-subset donors than for unshared ones.

The method was immunoSEQ multiplex PCR; TCRdb's version includes in-frame clones alone and lacks a portion of them. This sample has around 1.1 million clones; 60% to 85% occur once, and the top ten carry 0.89%. About this clone: The antigen remains undetermined.

Germline V CDR1 and CDR2: SGDLS, YYNGEE. The V end was cut by 0 bases, the J end by 5 bases, with 13 bases between. The CDR3 spans 15 residues. Sequencing used memory CD4+ T cells from PBMCs. Subset: CD45RA-negative fraction. The genes are TRBV9 and TRBJ2-3; a possible D gene is TRBD2 (5 bases). This TCR was recovered from a man aged 18 to 29 in good health. Some clones in this sample may be carry-over from other donors' samples. The chain's CDR3 is CASSVGGLVRDTQYF. In nucleotides, the CDR3 is TGTGCCAGCAGCGTAGGAGGGCTGGTTAGAGATACGCAGTATTTT.